This T cell receptor beta chain came from a study of T cell responses to AZD1222 COVID-19 vaccine. Study background: Combined were second doses at about 4 or about 12 weeks.

The assay was immunoSEQ multiplex PCR, and TCRdb's table has in-frame clones only and misses some. This repertoire shows some 130,000 clones, about 80% found once; its top ten account for about 4%. Study results and caveats: The span of vaccine-associated CD4 TCRs extended across spike, with dominance at 160-218 and 743-854. Rises in breadth and depth of Spike-specific TCRs came after two AZD1222 doses. Clonal diversity may have been underestimated, and the donors were mostly white British, with more females than males.

Comments on this clone: Its antigen is unidentified.

The CDR3 is 14 residues long. Germline CDR1 reads MGHRA; CDR2 reads YSYEKL. V shed 0 bases and J shed 5 bases, with 10 bases lying between them. The chain has TRBV4-1 and TRBJ2-5; possibly TRBD2 for D (5 bases). The TCR originated in an adult in good health. This sample comprised peripheral blood, obtained on day 0 of AZD1222 vaccination. The CDR3 here is CASSQEEGVETQYF. In DNA, the CDR3 is TGCGCCAGCAGCCAAGAAGAGGGTGTGGAGACCCAGTACTTC.